The following is a TCR beta chain sequence with its context. It lacks a known antigen. Per-base qualities were not stored, and no clone one base away is much larger. This record comes from a study of blood T cell repertoires in COVID-19 (dated by TCRdb to 2018 to 2021). For context, the study as a whole: Samples from collaborators originated in the United States, Italy and Spain and spanned both the acute and convalescent phases of COVID-19. A de-identified subject ID, COVID-19 status, age in years and sex were almost always included in the sample metadata. The prospective study material was composed of cDNA or gDNA derived from T cells, B-cell-depleted T cells, or PBMCs. Samples came from the ongoing ImmuneRACE study (first 160 participants) plus 1,254 subjects from 6 global collaborators. Where HLA class I and class II types were available, the types were taken from metadata supplied by the sample provider, not from assay-based typing. Subjects who had been exposed to COVID-19, were actively infected with it, or had recovered from it provided the deeply sampled blood TCRbeta repertoires that made up the dataset. The repertoires were made available in a free public database intended to serve as a resource for research on the immune response to SARS-CoV-2. The study at large found these results: How much clinical and demographic metadata was included differed by source and by participant, and the metadata was provided uncurated.

The immunoSEQ Assay, a bias-controlled multiplex PCR, was used to amplify TCRbeta CDR3 regions from genomic DNA. As for the authors' bioinformatics: The number of nucleated cells in each sample was estimated by amplification of reference gene primers within the assay. To quantify the absolute abundance of each unique TCRbeta CDR3 rearrangement, sequence reads were collapsed and filtered. For each sample, productive Simpson clonality was calculated as the square root of Simpson's diversity index over productive rearrangements. In its TCRdb copy, this immuneACCESS table keeps in-frame sequences only and misses some clones. Where compared with another copy, unresolved V genes explain less than half of these, and the others have no known cause. V and J calls plus clone size are reproduced from that table; the DNA served to infer D and trimming. In this sample the table shows 70,000 to 80,000 clones, over 75% of which occur a single time. Clones ranked in the top ten supply around 10% of the sample.

Collaborating institutions collected whole blood in K2EDTA tubes following their own protocols. For TCRbeta analysis, collaborator samples were shipped as frozen whole blood, as isolated PBMCs, or as DNA extracted from either sample type. Reading from cysteine to phenylalanine, the CDR3 counts 13 amino acids. The kept DNA is CDR3 alone, 39 bases in frame from the first base. Trimming takes 2 bases from V and 5 bases from J, and the germline ends sit 10 bases apart. CDR1 and CDR2 were assigned from the germline V gene (reference sequence) as GTSNPN and SVGIG. The chain was built from TRBV30 and TRBJ1-5, with TRBD1 perhaps the D gene, on 6 matching bases. The clonotype comes from a man in his fifties with acute or convalescent COVID-19. The sequenced sample consisted of peripheral blood. CDR3 reads: CAWSITGYQPQHF. The DNA is TGTGCCTGGAGTATAACAGGGTATCAGCCCCAGCATTTT.